A single sample is the source of the 6 T cell receptor beta chains below, sequenced in a study of shared clonotypes between healthy human individuals. Assay used: immunoSEQ multiplex PCR; TCRdb lists only in-frame clones, some missing. The sample lists roughly 2.5 million clones, over 85% occurring once. Sequenced input: naive CD4+ T cells sorted from blood. As to subset: CD45RA+ positively selected. Source of these receptors: a man aged 18 to 29 in good health.

The chain's CDR3 is CASSSTGLTGELFF. The CDR3 DNA reads as TGTGCCAGCAGCTCCACGGGACTTACCGGGGAGCTGTTTTTT. The chain couples TRBV7-9 to TRBJ2-2; D is perhaps TRBD2 (6 bases). Trimming pared 4 bases from V and 5 bases from J, leaving 11 bases between. Germline lookup yields CDR1 SEHNR and CDR2 FQNEAQ (reference sequence). The CDR3 length is 14 residues.

The chain carries TRBV6-1 and TRBJ1-2; D gene unclear. Looked up from germline, CDR1 is MNHNS and CDR2 is SASEGT. The CDR3 covers 14 residues. V was shortened by 4 bases and J by 4 bases, with 13 bases between the two germline ends. CDR3 in amino acids: CASSGDKIGYGYTF. In DNA form, the CDR3 reads TGTGCCAGCAGTGGGGATAAGATTGGCTATGGCTACACCTTC.

The count of this clone is one. The V call is TRBV6-6, the J call TRBJ1-2; tentatively, D is TRBD1 (6 bases). The CDR3 totals 14 residues. The V gene lost 2 bases and the J gene lost 3 bases, with 10 bases spanning the gap. CDR1 MNHNY and CDR2 SVGAGI come from the germline V gene (reference sequence). DNA for the CDR3: TGTGCCAGCAGTTACAAGGGGGGCGACTATGGCTACACCTTC. It specifies CASSYKGGDYGYTF.

The CDR3 here is CASSTQGQETQYF. CDR3 bases: TGTGCCAGCTCAACACAGGGCCAAGAGACCCAGTACTTC. The chain joins TRBV18 to TRBJ2-5; possible D gene TRBD1, 6 bases. This CDR3 contains 13 residues. Trimming cost V 5 bases and J 1 base, with 8 bases left between them. CDR1 and CDR2 from the germline V gene are KGHSH and LQKENI.

This chain joins TRBV6-5 and TRBJ2-7, with 7 bases matching TRBD1. Germline-derived CDR1 and CDR2 are MNHEY and SVGAGI. The CDR3 runs 13 residues. The V segment lost 8 bases and the J segment 5 bases; nucleotides outside the gene matches: 9. CDR3 region: CASSRGQVHEQYF. CDR3 sequence (DNA): TGTGCCAGCTCGAGAGGACAGGTCCACGAGCAGTACTTC.

To note about this clone: The sample holds other DNA sequences that translate to the same CDR3. The chain links TRBV5-5 to TRBJ1-5, with a possible D match to TRBD1 (5 bases). Per the germline V gene, CDR1 is SGHKS and CDR2 is YYEKEE (reference sequence). The CDR3 loop spans 13 amino acids. V shed 0 bases and J shed 7 bases, with 8 bases lying between them. CDR3 DNA sequence: TGTGCCAGCAGCTTGGACAGGAACCAGCCCCAGCATTTT. Protein: CASSLDRNQPQHF.